This T cell receptor beta chain was captured by sequencing in a study of OX40 agonist ivuxolimab in advanced cancers. Study overall: Patients received ivuxolimab, an intravenous treatment, every 2 weeks at 0.01 to 10 mg/kg. Notes on the study in general: At doses 0.1 to 3.0 mg/kg, CD4+ and CD8+ clones expanded. Average numbers of expanded clones were greater in CD8+ T cells than in CD4+.

Assay used: immunoSEQ multiplex PCR; TCRdb lists only in-frame clones, some missing. The table lists about 64,000 clones, around 84% of them singletons. Blood draws occurred at baseline, cycle 4 day 1, and cycle 7 day 1. For this clone: The antigen is unknown.

The sequence was collected from an adult with an advanced solid tumor such as melanoma, head and neck, liver or kidney cancer. Sample: CD4+ or CD8+ T cells sorted from blood, taken in a trial of the OX40 agonist ivuxolimab.

The CDR3 region is CASSEARTANTEAFF. CDR3 coding DNA: TGTGCCAGCAGTGAAGCGCGGACAGCGAACACTGAAGCTTTCTTT. The V and J genes are TRBV2 and TRBJ1-1, with a weak D call TRBD1 (6 bases). The CDR3 loop spans 15 amino acids. With 0 bases removed from V and 1 base from J, the gap between germline ends came to 9 bases. Germline values: CDR1 SNHLY, CDR2 FYNNEI.